This paragraph covers one T cell receptor (beta chain) sequence. The time point is: cycle 4 day 1 (C4D1), after 6 weeks of nivolumab. Each of the patients experienced relapse following autologous stem cell transplantation, and their brentuximab vedotin exposure differed. The data belong to a study of PD-1 blockade in classical Hodgkin lymphoma. The protocol was immunoSEQ multiplex PCR, while the TCRdb copy is restricted to in-frame clones and leaves out a portion. This sample carries 31,000 or so clones, around 85% of them seen once, and the ten largest clones take about 18%. CDR3 length: 15 residues. CDR1 is MNHNY, CDR2 SVGAGI, per germline (reference sequence). Trimming at V came to 6 bases and at J to 0 bases, leaving 5 bases not matched to a gene.

Source: peripheral blood mononuclear cells (PBMCs), taken before the fourth cycle of nivolumab. V and J are TRBV6-6 and TRBJ1-5; 7 positions match TRBD1. The origin of this receptor is a human donor with classical Hodgkin lymphoma. For the CDR3, the DNA is TGTGCCAGCAGCCCAAGACAGGGTAGCAATCAGCCCCAGCATTTT. It is translated as CASSPRQGSNQPQHF.